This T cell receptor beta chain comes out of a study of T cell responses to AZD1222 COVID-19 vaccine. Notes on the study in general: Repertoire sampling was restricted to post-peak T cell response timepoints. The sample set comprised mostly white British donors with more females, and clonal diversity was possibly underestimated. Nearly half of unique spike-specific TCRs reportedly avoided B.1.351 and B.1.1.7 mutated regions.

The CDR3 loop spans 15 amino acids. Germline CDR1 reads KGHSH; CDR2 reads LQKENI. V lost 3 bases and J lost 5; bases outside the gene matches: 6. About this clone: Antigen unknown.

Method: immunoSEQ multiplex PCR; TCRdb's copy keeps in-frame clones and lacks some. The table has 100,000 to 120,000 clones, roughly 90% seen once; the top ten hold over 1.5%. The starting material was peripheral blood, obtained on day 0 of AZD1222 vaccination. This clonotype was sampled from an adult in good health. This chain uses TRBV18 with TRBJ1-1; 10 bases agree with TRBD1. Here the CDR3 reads CASSPQTGGRTEAFF. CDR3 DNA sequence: TGTGCCAGCTCACCGCAGACAGGGGGCCGGACTGAAGCTTTCTTT.